At least ten counts were recorded for the clone carrying this T cell receptor (beta chain). The antigen remains undetermined. This entry comes from a study of blood T cells in healthy people across ages. General study results and limits: Age showed a roughly linear inverse relationship with TCR beta diversity per million T cells. Naive T cell percentage and TCR beta diversity correlated strongly.

Each donor was a healthy Caucasian individual from Russia, aged about 6 to 95. The CDR3 is made up of 13 amino acids. V dropped 4 bases and J dropped 2 bases, with 7 bases sitting between them. Germline CDR1 is SGHTA and CDR2 is FQGNSA. With a J-beta primer mix and a sample-barcoded 5' primer, a second PCR ran about 7 to 12 cycles. Any given sample supplied a minimum of 2.5 million CDR3-containing paired-end reads. TCRdb reanalysed the 5' RACE reads using MiXCR and keeps one entry per CDR3 protein. The profile shows approximately 730,000 distinct CDR3 sequences, around 46% of them singletons. The rearrangement joins TRBV7-2 to TRBJ2-3; no clear D. Sequencing was performed on blood. This TCR was sampled from a woman aged 55-69 years in good health. This CDR3 reads CASSSGYTDTQYF. CDR3 nucleotide sequence: TGTGCCAGCAGCTCAGGATACACAGATACGCAGTATTTT.